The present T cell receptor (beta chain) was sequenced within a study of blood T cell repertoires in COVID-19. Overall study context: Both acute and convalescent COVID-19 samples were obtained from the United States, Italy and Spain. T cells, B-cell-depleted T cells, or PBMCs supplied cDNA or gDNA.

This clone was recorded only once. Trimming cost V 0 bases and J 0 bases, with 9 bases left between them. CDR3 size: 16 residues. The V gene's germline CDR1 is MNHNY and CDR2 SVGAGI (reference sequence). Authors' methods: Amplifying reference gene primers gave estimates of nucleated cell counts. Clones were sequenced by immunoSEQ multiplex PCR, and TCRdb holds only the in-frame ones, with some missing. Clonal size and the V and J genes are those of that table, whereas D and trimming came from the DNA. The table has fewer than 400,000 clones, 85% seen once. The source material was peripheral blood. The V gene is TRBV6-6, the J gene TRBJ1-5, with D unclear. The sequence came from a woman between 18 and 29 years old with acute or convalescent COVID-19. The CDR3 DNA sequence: TGTGCCAGCAGTTACTCTTCAGAAAATAGCAATCAGCCCCAGCATTTT. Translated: CASSYSSENSNQPQHF.